The clone carrying this T cell receptor (beta chain) was observed a single time. Its antigen remains unidentified. TCRdb's table, derived via immunoSEQ multiplex PCR, lists solely in-frame clones and lacks some. The sample has 150,000 to 200,000 clones, 92% seen once. The sample comes from a study of T cell responses to AZD1222 COVID-19 vaccine. The CDR3 extends over 14 amino acids. Trimming took 4 bases from V and 5 from J, leaving 13 bases between them. Germline V gene data show CDR1 as ENHRY and CDR2 as SYGVKD. Broader study findings: Increases in Spike-specific TCR breadth and depth were seen after two AZD1222 doses. Researchers report vaccine-associated CD4 TCRs spanning spike, with dominance at 160-218 and 743-854.

The chain carries TRBV10-3 and TRBJ2-3; D is perhaps TRBD1 or TRBD2 (5 bases each). The sample consisted of peripheral blood, taken 28 days after the second AZD1222 dose. This clonotype was obtained from an adult who received the AZD1222 COVID-19 vaccine. The CDR3 loop reads CAISAGTGQDTQYF. Here the CDR3 DNA reads TGTGCCATCAGTGCCGGGACCGGCCAAGATACGCAGTATTTT.